These 27 T cell receptor beta chains were sequenced from one sample in a study of T cell responses to AZD1222 COVID-19 vaccine. Method: immunoSEQ multiplex PCR; TCRdb's copy keeps in-frame clones and lacks some. The table lists around 150,000 clones, 88% of them singletons, with approximately 3.6% in the top ten. Source: peripheral blood, taken on day 0 of MenACWY control vaccination. These receptors came from an adult in good health.

The V and J genes are TRBV7-9 and TRBJ1-4, with 9 bases fitting TRBD1. The CDR3 is made up of 15 amino acids. Germline V gives CDR1 SEHNR, CDR2 FQNEAQ (reference sequence). After removal of 1 base from V and 7 bases from J, the junction contained 4 bases not matched to a gene. CDR3 in amino acids: CASSLGTGGVEKLFF. The CDR3 DNA reads TGTGCCAGCAGCTTAGGTACAGGGGGCGTTGAAAAACTGTTTTTT.

This clone was counted once. The CDR3 DNA follows: TGTGCCAGCAGTTATGGACTAGCGGGAGAAGGAGAGACCCAGTACTTC. As protein: CASSYGLAGEGETQYF. This chain links TRBV28 with TRBJ2-5; 13 bases are a match to TRBD2. CDR3 length equals 16 residues. The junction had 6 bases not matched to a gene; V was cut back by 4 bases and J by 4 bases. The germline CDR1 and CDR2 sequences are MDHEN and SYDVKM.

The V call is TRBV10-3, the J call TRBJ2-7; D is ambiguous. The V gene's germline CDR1 is ENHRY and CDR2 SYGVKD. V was cut by 3 bases and J by 5 bases, with 14 bases left in between. This CDR3 region has 14 residues. CDR3 nucleotides: TGTGCCATCAGTGAAGTAAGAGACGTCAACGAGCAGTACTTC. Translated, it gives CAISEVRDVNEQYF.

V usage is TRBV18 and J usage is TRBJ1-1, with a possible D match to TRBD1 (6 bases). Germline loops: CDR1 KGHSH, CDR2 LQKENI. The ends were cut back, 2 bases at V and 5 bases at J, with 12 bases in the middle. The CDR3 is 14 residues long. Written as DNA, the CDR3 is TGTGCCAGCTCACCAGGAGGGGGGAGTACTGAAGCTTTCTTT. This translates into CASSPGGGSTEAFF.

This chain connects TRBV27 to TRBJ1-2, with unresolved D. V dropped 10 bases and J dropped 4 bases, with 19 bases sitting between them. The V gene's germline CDR1 is MNHEY and CDR2 SMNVEV (reference sequence). This CDR3 contains 14 residues. The CDR3 sequence: CATGRNPSFYGYTF. Written as DNA, the CDR3 is TGTGCCACTGGACGGAATCCCTCCTTCTATGGCTACACCTTC.

V gene TRBV25-1 combines with J gene TRBJ2-5; 8 bases align to TRBD1. CDR3 size: 15 residues. The V gene end was trimmed by 3 bases and the J gene end by 4 bases; junction bases not matched to a gene: 7. Looked up from germline, CDR1 is MGHDK and CDR2 is SYGVNS. The CDR3 spells CASSDPGTGGETQYF. Written as DNA, the CDR3 is TGTGCCAGCAGTGACCCCGGGACAGGAGGAGAGACCCAGTACTTC. The full variable domain, completed using reference TRBV25-1 and TRBJ2-5, is EADIYQTPRYLVIGTGKKITLECSQTMGHDKMYWYQQDPGMELHLIHYSYGVNSTEKGDLSSESTVSRIRTEHFPLTLESARPSHTSQYLCASSDPGTGGETQYFGPGTRLLVL.

The chain carries TRBV10-3 and TRBJ1-2; D unresolved. CDR3 length equals 12 residues. V was clipped by 4 bases and J by 2 bases, with 5 bases between them. Germline values: CDR1 ENHRY, CDR2 SYGVKD. The CDR3 DNA follows: TGTGCCATCAGTGGGGTGAACTATGGCTACACCTTC. This translates into CAISGVNYGYTF.

This clone was seen a single time. This rearrangement joins TRBV6-2 or TRBV6-3 to TRBJ2-3, with D perhaps TRBD1 (6 bases). The length of the CDR3 is 15 residues. V gave up 6 bases and J gave up 0 bases, with 13 bases separating them. Germline V gene data show CDR1 as MNHEY and CDR2 as SVGEGT. CDR3 in amino acids: CASSSIGGSTDTQYF. DNA of the CDR3: TGTGCCAGCAGCTCTATAGGGGGTAGCACAGATACGCAGTATTTT.

CDR3 sequence (DNA): TGTGCCAGCAGCTTGGTCGCAGGCTCCTACAATGAGCAGTTCTTC. It translates to CASSLVAGSYNEQFF. The chain couples TRBV5-6 to TRBJ2-1; the D is unclear. Trimming pared 0 bases from V and 0 bases from J, leaving 7 bases between. CDR3 size: 15 residues. Germline V lookup: CDR1 SGHDT, CDR2 YYEEEE.

A few counts support this clone. The chain employs TRBV5-1 and TRBJ2-1; D is possibly TRBD1 (6 bases). Germline V gene data show CDR1 as SGHRS and CDR2 as YFSETQ. V dropped 4 bases and J dropped 9 bases, with 23 bases sitting between them. There are 16 residues in the CDR3. The CDR3 sequence: CASSPTGPGLGGEQFF. CDR3 nucleotides: TGCGCCAGCAGCCCAACAGGGCCGGGTTTAGGGGGTGAGCAGTTCTTC.

V gene TRBV6-5 combines with J gene TRBJ1-1, with TRBD1 matching over 12 bases. CDR3 length: 14 amino acids. Germline CDR1 and CDR2: MNHEY and SVGAGI. Trimming at V came to 6 bases and at J to 8 bases, leaving 7 bases not matched to a gene. CDR3 loop: CASRRDRGLGEAFF. The DNA of the CDR3 is TGTGCCAGCAGAAGGGACAGGGGGCTAGGAGAAGCTTTCTTT.

As concerns this clone: Mismatch with germline at one junction end may stem from a read error. The CDR3 DNA follows: TGTGCCAGCAGTTACTCTTCTCAGGCGGTCTTC. It codes for CASSYSSQAVF. The V call is TRBV6-6, the J call TRBJ1-2; no clear D gene. The CDR3 runs to 11 residues. Germline V lookup: CDR1 MNHNY, CDR2 SVGAGI (reference sequence).

DNA of the CDR3: TGTGCCAGCAGTTACCTCGGGATCCCGAACACCGGGGAGCTGTTTTTT. It yields the protein CASSYLGIPNTGELFF. The V and J genes are TRBV6-2 or TRBV6-3 and TRBJ2-2; possible D gene TRBD2, 5 bases. Germline V gives CDR1 MNHEY, CDR2 SVGEGT. V was pared by 2 bases and J by 0 bases, with 10 bases between. CDR3 length equals 16 residues.

The chain joins TRBV7-6 to TRBJ2-5; D is undetermined. V was trimmed by 5 bases and J by 1 base, leaving 14 bases between them. Germline loops: CDR1 SGHVS, CDR2 FNYEAQ. The CDR3 length is 15 residues. CDR3 residues: CASSRLKAGQETQYF. The CDR3 DNA reads TGTGCCAGCAGCCGATTGAAGGCCGGCCAAGAGACCCAGTACTTC. Variable domain in full (rest from reference TRBV7-6 and TRBJ2-5): GAGVSQSPRYKVTKRGQDVALRCDPISGHVSLYWYRQALGQGPEFLTYFNYEAQQDKSGLPNDRFSAERPEGSISTLTIQRTEQRDSAMYRCASSRLKAGQETQYFGPGTRLLVL.

V is TRBV7-9 and J is TRBJ2-7; D is possibly TRBD2 (5 bases). The CDR3 sequence is 15 residues long. V was cut by 5 bases and J by 1 base, with 15 bases left in between. CDR1 is SEHNR and CDR2 is FQNEAQ in the germline V gene (reference sequence). The CDR3 is CASSDHASRSYEQYF. The DNA of the CDR3 is TGTGCCAGCAGCGACCACGCTAGCAGGTCCTACGAGCAGTACTTC.

The chain joins TRBV6-1 to TRBJ1-2, with D possibly being TRBD1 (5 bases). CDR1 is MNHNS, CDR2 SASEGT, per germline. Trimming left V 3 bases short and J 5 bases short, with 19 bases between. CDR3 length equals 16 residues. The CDR3 loop reads CASSDSHRLTIYGYTF. CDR3 nucleotide sequence: TGTGCCAGCAGTGATTCCCACAGGTTAACTATTTATGGCTACACCTTC.

The chain uses TRBV5-5 and TRBJ1-2; no definite D call. Trimming stripped 4 bases from V and 4 bases from J, with 14 bases between. Germline CDR1 is SGHKS and CDR2 is YYEKEE (reference sequence). The CDR3 loop spans 14 amino acids. In DNA, the CDR3 is TGTGCCAGCAGCCCCCACGGAGGAGGCTATGGCTACACCTTC. Amino acids: CASSPHGGGYGYTF.

This clone was found once. V usage is TRBV7-9 and J usage is TRBJ1-2; 7 bases match TRBD1. From germline, CDR1 is SEHNR and CDR2 FQNEAQ (reference sequence). The CDR3 runs to 16 residues. Trimming took 4 bases from V and 6 from J; bases not matched to a gene: 14. CDR3: CASSSSDRAVKDGYTF. The CDR3 DNA sequence: TGTGCCAGCAGCTCCAGCGACAGGGCCGTAAAGGATGGCTACACCTTC. Using reference TRBV7-9 and TRBJ1-2 for the parts outside the CDR3, the full variable domain is DTGVSQNPRHKITKRGQNVTFRCDPISEHNRLYWYRQTLGQGPEFLTYFQNEAQLEKSRLLSDRFSAERPKGSFSTLEIQRTEQGDSAMYLCASSSSDRAVKDGYTFGSGTRLTVV.

This chain uses TRBV4-3 with TRBJ1-4; no reliable D call. Germline V gene data show CDR1 as LGHNA and CDR2 as YSLEER. Trimming shortened V by 0 bases and J by 0 bases, and 11 bases separated the two germline ends. The CDR3 runs to 17 residues. This CDR3 reads CASSQDPTFATNEKLFF. In nucleotides, the CDR3 is TGCGCCAGCAGCCAAGACCCCACCTTTGCAACTAATGAAAAACTGTTTTTT.

J is TRBJ2-1 and V is TRBV5-8, with 10 bases matching TRBD2. The CDR3 runs to 18 residues. Looked up from germline, CDR1 is SGHTS and CDR2 is YDEGEE. After removal of 0 bases from V and 7 bases from J, the junction contained 13 bases not matched to a gene. The CDR3 loop reads CASSLVTSGKILRNEQFF. The CDR3 region has the DNA TGTGCCAGCAGCTTGGTCACTAGCGGGAAGATTCTAAGAAATGAGCAGTTCTTC.

In this sample, this clone turned up once. This chain uses TRBV5-4 with TRBJ2-1, with 9 nucleotides matching TRBD2. The germline V gene has CDR1 SGHNT and CDR2 YYREEE (reference sequence). CDR3 length equals 16 residues. The V segment lost 2 bases and the J segment 1 base; nucleotides outside the gene matches: 4. The CDR3 DNA sequence: TGTGCCAGCAGCTTTTTGACTAGCGGATCCTACAATGAGCAGTTCTTC. Amino acids: CASSFLTSGSYNEQFF.

The V and J genes are TRBV6-6 and TRBJ1-2; unclear D gene. This CDR3 contains 13 residues. Germline values: CDR1 MNHNY, CDR2 SVGAGI (reference sequence). V was pared by 4 bases and J by 3 bases, with 9 bases between. Here the CDR3 DNA reads TGTGCCAGCAGTTCCGGGTCTGACTATGGCTACACCTTC. It yields the protein CASSSGSDYGYTF.

This clone came up once. The V gene is TRBV30, the J gene TRBJ1-2, with 10 bases fitting TRBD1. The J segment lost 0 bases and the V segment lost 5 bases, leaving 6 bases of the junction unmatched. This CDR3 contains 15 residues. Germline CDR1 is GTSNPN and CDR2 is SVGIG (reference sequence). Written as DNA, the CDR3 is TGTGCCTGGGTCAGGACAGGGGGGGCTAACTATGGCTACACCTTC. It codes for CAWVRTGGANYGYTF.

Turning to this clone: At the DNA level, this CDR3 is encoded by other sequences in the same sample as well. The chain has TRBV5-6 and TRBJ2-5; D gene unclear. Germline CDR1 is SGHDT and CDR2 is YYEEEE. V lost 2 bases, J lost 5 bases, and 4 bases lay in between. This CDR3 contains 11 residues. Here the CDR3 DNA reads TGTGCCAGCAGCTTAAGGGAGACCCAGTACTTC. It yields the protein CASSLRETQYF.

The CDR3 protein is CASSLIGGSTEAFF. The CDR3 DNA reads as TGTGCCAGCAGCTTAATAGGAGGGAGCACTGAAGCTTTCTTT. The V and J genes are TRBV7-3 and TRBJ1-1; D is ambiguous. CDR1 is SGHTA, CDR2 FQGTGA, per germline. The CDR3 consists of 14 residues. V shed 1 base and J shed 4 bases, with 10 bases lying between them.

This clone occurred a few times. V and J are TRBV18 and TRBJ2-7, with 14 bases identical to TRBD2. This CDR3 region has 17 residues. The V gene's germline CDR1 is KGHSH and CDR2 LQKENI. V gave up 1 base and J gave up 0 bases; unmatched junction bases: 2. Here the CDR3 DNA reads TGTGCCAGCTCACCACGGGGACTAGCGGGGGTCTCCTACGAGCAGTACTTC. Protein sequence: CASSPRGLAGVSYEQYF.

This clone was detected once. The rearrangement links TRBV27 to TRBJ2-1, with D possibly matching TRBD2 (6 bases). This CDR3 region has 17 residues. V was clipped by 5 bases and J by 2 bases, with 19 bases between them. Germline V CDR1 and CDR2: MNHEY, SMNVEV (reference sequence). The CDR3 loop is CASSPALANNPYNEQFF. The CDR3, as DNA: TGTGCCAGCAGTCCGGCCCTAGCGAACAACCCCTACAATGAGCAGTTCTTC.